Each of the 10 T cell receptor beta chains below was sequenced from the same sample in a study of high-grade serous ovarian cancer treatment subgroups. Tumor samples were taken before definitive surgery or chemotherapy. TCRdb's copy holds only in-frame clones and misses some; the assay was immunoSEQ multiplex PCR. The sample consists of some 10,000 clones, approximately 75% of them appearing once. The sequenced material came from tumor tissue. Receptors were obtained from a human donor with high-grade serous ovarian cancer.

The genes are TRBV6-1 and TRBJ2-7, with 7 positions matching TRBD1. The CDR3 extends over 15 amino acids. CDR1 MNHNS and CDR2 SASEGT come from the germline V gene. The V and J ends lost 5 bases and 2 bases, in that order; junction bases with no gene match: 9. CDR3 protein: CASSSTDRAAYEQYF. The DNA for the CDR3 is TGTGCCAGCAGTTCTACTGACAGGGCCGCCTACGAGCAGTACTTC.

The V and J genes are TRBV6-5 and TRBJ2-1; D gene unclear. Germline-derived CDR1 and CDR2 are MNHEY and SVGAGI. The CDR3 is 13 residues long. Trimming removed 2 bases at V and 8 bases at J, with 10 bases between. CDR3 protein: CASSYRYSDEQFF. For the CDR3, the DNA is TGTGCCAGCAGTTACAGGTATTCGGATGAGCAGTTCTTC.

This sequence joins TRBV6-1 and TRBJ2-5; 8 positions agree with TRBD1. The germline gives CDR1 MNHNS, CDR2 SASEGT. The CDR3 consists of 13 residues. V lost 3 bases and J lost 7; bases outside the gene matches: 4. CDR3 in DNA: TGTGCCAGCAGTGACAGGGGGCAGGTGACCCAGTACTTC. Protein: CASSDRGQVTQYF.

In its sample, this clone was seen a few times. This chain links TRBV7-9 with TRBJ1-4; D may be TRBD1 (6 bases). Germline CDR1 reads SEHNR; CDR2 reads FQNEAQ (reference sequence). V was cut by 0 bases and J by 5 bases, with 7 bases left in between. The CDR3 totals 14 residues. The CDR3 DNA sequence: TGTGCCAGCAGCTTAGCCGGACAGAATGAAAAACTGTTTTTT. Protein sequence: CASSLAGQNEKLFF.

The rearrangement uses TRBV7-3 and TRBJ2-1; 13 positions match TRBD2. The CDR3 runs to 16 residues. CDR1 is SGHTA and CDR2 is FQGTGA in the germline V gene. The V gene end was trimmed by 6 bases and the J gene end by 6 bases; junction bases not matched to a gene: 8. The CDR3 protein is CASSYTSGRAPNEQFF. The CDR3 region has the DNA TGTGCCAGCAGTTACACTAGCGGGAGGGCCCCCAATGAGCAGTTCTTC.

V usage is TRBV5-1 and J usage is TRBJ2-1; D not certain. The germline gives CDR1 SGHRS, CDR2 YFSETQ. Trimming took 2 bases from V and 6 from J, leaving 6 bases between them. The CDR3 consists of 12 residues. DNA for the CDR3: TGCGCCAGCAGCTTAGAAGGCAATGAGCAGTTCTTC. Amino acids: CASSLEGNEQFF.

This clone was detected a few times. The gene calls are TRBV10-2 and TRBJ1-2, with D tentatively TRBD1 (6 bases). Trimming took off 6 bases at V and 0 bases at J, with 8 bases between the two ends. Germline V gene sequence: CDR1 WSHSY, CDR2 SAAADI. This CDR3 has 13 amino acids. The CDR3, as DNA: TGCGCCAGCAGGGACAGTACTAACTATGGCTACACCTTC. It codes for CASRDSTNYGYTF.

This clone was seen more than once but under ten times. The rearrangement joins TRBV29-1 to TRBJ2-7, with 7 bases aligning to TRBD2. This CDR3 is 14 amino acids long. Germline CDR1 is SQVTM and CDR2 is ANQGSEA. V lost 3 bases and J lost 5; bases outside the gene matches: 10. The CDR3 DNA reads TGCAGCGTTGATGGGTGGGAGGGCCGGCACGAGCAGTACTTC. As protein: CSVDGWEGRHEQYF.

The chain is built from TRBV2 and TRBJ1-1; D is unclear. Trimming took off 0 bases at V and 0 bases at J, with 11 bases between the two ends. In germline, CDR1 is SNHLY, CDR2 FYNNEI. There are 16 residues in the CDR3. This CDR3 reads CASSEASPVLNTEAFF. The CDR3 DNA reads as TGTGCCAGCAGTGAAGCGTCGCCTGTTCTGAACACTGAAGCTTTCTTT. Looking up the rest from reference TRBV2 and TRBJ1-1 gives the full variable domain: EPEVTQTPSHQVTQMGQEVILRCVPISNHLYFYWYRQILGQKVEFLVSFYNNEISEKSEIFDDQFSVERPDGSNFTLKIRSTKLEDSAMYFCASSEASPVLNTEAFFGQGTRLTVV.

The chain joins TRBV7-2 to TRBJ2-7; D may be TRBD1 or TRBD2 (5 bases each). The V gene's germline CDR1 is SGHTA and CDR2 FQGNSA. V lost 3 bases, J lost 6 bases, and 9 bases lay in between. This CDR3 is built from 12 residues. CDR3 coding DNA: TGTGCCAGCAGCTTCATGAGGGGCGAGCAGTACTTC. Protein: CASSFMRGEQYF.